Listed below are T cell receptor beta chains from one sample, sequenced in a study of identical twins. TCRdb reprocessed the 5' RACE reads with MiXCR, giving one entry per CDR3 protein. The sample has 700,000 or so distinct CDR3 sequences, around 8.3% seen once. The same specimen was also included in a second study, on yellow fever vaccine responses in identical twins.

The sequencing sample was made of PBMCs. Receptor source: a woman between 18 and 30 years old in good health. CDR3s include the opening cysteine and the closing phenylalanine or tryptophan. D genes are given only for firm matches. Rows give clone size only sometimes, using once, few, many, or a class for an expanded clone.

v_call: TRBV20-1
j_call: TRBJ2-2
cdr3_length: 17
clone_size: NA
d_call: TRBD2
cdr3_aa: CCAREGPGTKTTGELFF
cdr3_nt: TGCTGTGCTAGAGAGGGCCCCGGGACTAAGACCACCGGGGAGCTGTTTTTT

v_call: TRBV6-5
j_call: TRBJ2-5
cdr3_length: 14
clone_size: NA
d_call: NA
cdr3_aa: CASSYSGATETQYF
cdr3_nt: TGTGCCAGCAGTTACTCGGGAGCTACGGAGACCCAGTACTTC

v_call: TRBV5-1
j_call: TRBJ2-7
cdr3_length: 16
clone_size: many
d_call: NA
cdr3_aa: CASSSDTRTSSYEQYF
cdr3_nt: TGCGCCAGCAGCTCCGATACAAGAACAAGCTCCTACGAGCAGTACTTC

v_call: TRBV7-6
j_call: TRBJ2-2
cdr3_length: 13
clone_size: many
d_call: NA
cdr3_aa: CASSVLAPGELFF
cdr3_nt: TGTGCCAGCAGCGTACTAGCTCCCGGGGAGCTGTTTTTT

v_call: TRBV6-1
j_call: TRBJ1-1
cdr3_length: 14
clone_size: many
d_call: NA
cdr3_aa: CASTKTGRNTEAFF
cdr3_nt: TGTGCCAGCACCAAGACGGGAAGGAACACTGAAGCTTTCTTT

v_call: TRBV7-2
j_call: TRBJ2-7
cdr3_length: 14
clone_size: few
d_call: NA
cdr3_aa: CASSLPGHPFEQYF
cdr3_nt: TGTGCCAGCAGCTTACCCGGACATCCTTTTGAGCAGTACTTC

v_call: TRBV10-3
j_call: TRBJ2-1
cdr3_length: 13
clone_size: few
d_call: NA
cdr3_aa: CAISVDRYNEQFF
cdr3_nt: TGTGCCATCAGCGTCGACAGGTACAATGAGCAGTTCTTC

v_call: TRBV12-3/TRBV12-4
j_call: TRBJ2-2
cdr3_length: 17
clone_size: many
d_call: TRBD1
cdr3_aa: CASSLPTTGGNTGELFF
cdr3_nt: TGTGCCAGCAGTTTACCTACTACAGGGGGCAACACCGGGGAGCTGTTTTTT

v_call: TRBV6-2/TRBV6-3
j_call: TRBJ2-1
cdr3_length: 18
clone_size: few
d_call: TRBD2
cdr3_aa: CASSYSPSTSGRIHEQFF
cdr3_nt: TGTGCCAGCAGTTACTCACCTTCGACTAGCGGGAGGATACATGAGCAGTTCTTC

v_call: TRBV28
j_call: TRBJ1-6
cdr3_length: 15
clone_size: NA
d_call: TRBD1
cdr3_aa: CASSGGTGLGPPLHF
cdr3_nt: TGTGCCAGCAGTGGGGGGACAGGGTTGGGCCCACCCCTCCACTTT

v_call: TRBV4-3
j_call: TRBJ2-1
cdr3_length: 14
clone_size: few
d_call: NA
cdr3_aa: CASSLRGGRGEQFF
cdr3_nt: TGCGCCAGCAGCCTTAGGGGGGGAAGAGGGGAGCAGTTCTTC

v_call: TRBV25-1
j_call: TRBJ2-7
cdr3_length: 14
clone_size: few
d_call: NA
cdr3_aa: CASASGTPAFEQYF
cdr3_nt: TGTGCCAGCGCCAGCGGGACACCAGCATTCGAGCAGTACTTC

v_call: TRBV20-1
j_call: TRBJ1-6
cdr3_length: 13
clone_size: few
d_call: TRBD1
cdr3_aa: CSAQGAYNSPLHF
cdr3_nt: TGCAGTGCCCAGGGGGCATATAATTCACCCCTCCACTTT

v_call: TRBV24-1
j_call: TRBJ1-2
cdr3_length: 15
clone_size: few
d_call: NA
cdr3_aa: CATSSRDASFNGYTF
cdr3_nt: TGTGCCACCAGTTCGCGGGACGCATCGTTCAATGGCTACACCTTC

v_call: TRBV5-1
j_call: TRBJ2-7
cdr3_length: 14
clone_size: few
d_call: NA
cdr3_aa: CASTHGRPPYEQYF
cdr3_nt: TGCGCCAGCACCCATGGGAGACCTCCCTACGAGCAGTACTTC

v_call: TRBV10-1
j_call: TRBJ2-1
cdr3_length: 14
clone_size: few
d_call: TRBD2
cdr3_aa: CASQEAGGYNEQFF
cdr3_nt: TGCGCCAGCCAGGAGGCGGGGGGCTACAATGAGCAGTTCTTC

v_call: TRBV12-3/TRBV12-4
j_call: TRBJ2-2
cdr3_length: 13
clone_size: NA
d_call: NA
cdr3_aa: CASSFFITGELFF
cdr3_nt: TGTGCCAGCAGTTTTTTCATCACCGGGGAGCTGTTTTTT

v_call: TRBV20-1
j_call: TRBJ2-7
cdr3_length: 13
clone_size: few
d_call: TRBD2
cdr3_aa: CSAPLGGYDEQYF
cdr3_nt: TGCAGTGCCCCCCTCGGGGGGTACGACGAGCAGTACTTC

v_call: TRBV7-9
j_call: TRBJ2-7
cdr3_length: 15
clone_size: NA
d_call: TRBD1
cdr3_aa: CASSFGGTGGYEQYF
cdr3_nt: TGTGCCAGCAGCTTCGGGGGGACAGGGGGCTACGAGCAGTACTTC

v_call: TRBV25-1
j_call: TRBJ2-1
cdr3_length: 14
clone_size: few
d_call: TRBD2
cdr3_aa: CASSGMWGGNEQFF
cdr3_nt: TGTGCCAGCAGCGGAATGTGGGGGGGCAATGAGCAGTTCTTC

v_call: TRBV3-1
j_call: TRBJ2-2
cdr3_length: 19
clone_size: few
d_call: TRBD2
cdr3_aa: CASSQDLGLAGVLDGELFF
cdr3_nt: TGTGCCAGCAGCCAAGATCTGGGACTAGCGGGAGTTTTGGACGGGGAGCTGTTTTTT

v_call: TRBV10-3
j_call: TRBJ2-1
cdr3_length: 11
clone_size: NA
d_call: NA
cdr3_aa: CAAIRGNEQFF
cdr3_nt: TGTGCCGCCATCAGGGGTAATGAGCAGTTCTTC

v_call: TRBV7-2
j_call: TRBJ2-3
cdr3_length: 13
clone_size: few
d_call: NA
cdr3_aa: CASSLSLADTQYF
cdr3_nt: TGTGCCAGCAGCTTAAGTCTGGCAGATACGCAGTATTTT

v_call: TRBV4-2
j_call: TRBJ1-2
cdr3_length: 14
clone_size: NA
d_call: NA
cdr3_aa: CASSQDSAGIGYTF
cdr3_nt: TGTGCCAGCAGCCAAGATTCGGCGGGGATTGGCTACACCTTC

v_call: TRBV28
j_call: TRBJ2-7
cdr3_length: 12
clone_size: few
d_call: TRBD1
cdr3_aa: CATRDRVYEQYF
cdr3_nt: TGTGCCACCCGGGACAGGGTCTACGAGCAGTACTTC

v_call: TRBV7-6
j_call: TRBJ2-2
cdr3_length: 15
clone_size: few
d_call: NA
cdr3_aa: CASSPTGVGGGELFF
cdr3_nt: TGTGCCAGCAGCCCGACGGGGGTAGGAGGCGGGGAGCTGTTTTTT

v_call: TRBV7-2
j_call: TRBJ2-3
cdr3_length: 16
clone_size: NA
d_call: NA
cdr3_aa: CASSLGGRQGTDTQYF
cdr3_nt: TGTGCCAGCAGCTTAGGAGGAAGACAGGGCACAGATACGCAGTATTTT

v_call: TRBV6-2/TRBV6-3
j_call: TRBJ2-3
cdr3_length: 17
clone_size: few
d_call: TRBD2
cdr3_aa: CASSYWTSGYGTDTQYF
cdr3_nt: TGTGCCAGCAGTTACTGGACTAGCGGCTATGGCACAGATACGCAGTATTTT

v_call: TRBV20-1
j_call: TRBJ2-3
cdr3_length: 13
clone_size: NA
d_call: NA
cdr3_aa: CSARDWDTDTQYF
cdr3_nt: TGCAGTGCTAGAGACTGGGACACAGATACGCAGTATTTT

v_call: TRBV5-1
j_call: TRBJ2-5
cdr3_length: 17
clone_size: NA
d_call: TRBD2
cdr3_aa: CASSLSLAGGFQETQYF
cdr3_nt: TGCGCCAGCAGCCTTTCACTAGCGGGAGGCTTCCAAGAGACCCAGTACTTC

v_call: TRBV3-1
j_call: TRBJ2-3
cdr3_length: 14
clone_size: NA
d_call: NA
cdr3_aa: CASSPWGGTDTQYF
cdr3_nt: TGTGCCAGCAGCCCTTGGGGGGGCACAGATACGCAGTATTTT

v_call: TRBV20-1
j_call: TRBJ2-1
cdr3_length: 15
clone_size: NA
d_call: TRBD2
cdr3_aa: CSARERGGSYNEQFF
cdr3_nt: TGCAGTGCTAGAGAGCGGGGGGGTTCCTACAATGAGCAGTTCTTC

v_call: TRBV14
j_call: TRBJ2-1
cdr3_length: 18
clone_size: few
d_call: TRBD2
cdr3_aa: CASSQDRRGLAEYNEQFF
cdr3_nt: TGTGCCAGCAGCCAAGACCGGCGAGGGCTAGCGGAGTACAATGAGCAGTTCTTC

v_call: TRBV7-6
j_call: TRBJ2-3
cdr3_length: 13
clone_size: NA
d_call: NA
cdr3_aa: CASRSEGADTQYF
cdr3_nt: TGTGCCAGCAGGTCGGAGGGGGCAGATACGCAGTATTTT

v_call: TRBV4-3
j_call: TRBJ2-1
cdr3_length: 17
clone_size: many
d_call: TRBD2
cdr3_aa: CASSQESSGSPYNEQFF
cdr3_nt: TGCGCCAGCAGCCAGGAGTCTAGCGGGAGCCCCTACAATGAGCAGTTCTTC

v_call: TRBV5-1
j_call: TRBJ2-3
cdr3_length: 16
clone_size: many
d_call: TRBD1
cdr3_aa: CASSGDRGPSTDTQYF
cdr3_nt: TGCGCCAGCAGCGGCGACAGGGGGCCTAGCACAGATACGCAGTATTTT

v_call: TRBV11-2
j_call: TRBJ2-7
cdr3_length: 16
clone_size: NA
d_call: NA
cdr3_aa: CASSLVGPGPSYEQYF
cdr3_nt: TGTGCCAGCAGCTTAGTGGGTCCCGGACCGTCCTACGAGCAGTACTTC